Listed below are T cell receptor beta chains from one sample, sequenced in a study of blood T cell repertoires in COVID-19. Profiled with immunoSEQ multiplex PCR; TCRdb holds only in-frame clones, not every one. The sample records about 83,000 clones, over 60% being singletons. Source material: peripheral blood. These receptors came from a woman of 80 years or more with active or convalescent COVID-19. Both conserved end residues are part of each CDR3. Each record gives: V gene, clone size, J gene, D gene, CDR3 protein, CDR3 DNA. The D gene is left open where the match is weak. Size tells how often a clone was seen (once, few, many) or the class of an expanded clone, and some rows leave it out.

v_gene: TRBV2
abundance: -
j_gene: TRBJ1-4
d_gene: -
CDR3aa: CASSPGLGSRGELFF
CDR3nt: TGTGCCAGCTCCCCCGGGTTGGGGTCGCGGGGGGAACTGTTTTTT

v_gene: TRBV7-2
abundance: -
j_gene: TRBJ1-3
d_gene: TRBD1
CDR3aa: CASSLAPTGNGGNTIYF
CDR3nt: TGTGCCAGCAGCTTAGCACCGACAGGGAACGGTGGAAACACCATATATTTT

v_gene: TRBV28
abundance: -
j_gene: TRBJ2-7
d_gene: TRBD2
CDR3aa: CASSLSSGTSGFHPYEQYF
CDR3nt: TGTGCCAGCAGTTTAAGTTCCGGGACTAGCGGGTTCCATCCCTACGAGCAGTACTTC

v_gene: TRBV6-1
abundance: few
j_gene: TRBJ2-5
d_gene: TRBD1
CDR3aa: CASSPIGGSGTQYF
CDR3nt: TGTGCCAGCAGCCCAATAGGGGGCTCGGGGACCCAGTACTTC

v_gene: TRBV30
abundance: few
j_gene: TRBJ2-1
d_gene: -
CDR3aa: CAWAPFEGGVNEQFF
CDR3nt: TGTGCCTGGGCCCCCTTCGAAGGGGGTGTGAATGAGCAGTTCTTC

v_gene: TRBV27
abundance: -
j_gene: TRBJ2-3
d_gene: TRBD2
CDR3aa: CASSPRDDSGVADTQYF
CDR3nt: TGTGCCAGCAGTCCACGCGATGATAGCGGGGTAGCAGATACGCAGTATTTT

v_gene: TRBV5-1
abundance: -
j_gene: TRBJ2-1
d_gene: -
CDR3aa: CASSFGGGLTDEQFF
CDR3nt: TGCGCCAGCAGCTTCGGCGGGGGCCTCACGGATGAGCAGTTCTTC

v_gene: TRBV6-5
abundance: medium-sized
j_gene: TRBJ1-5
d_gene: TRBD1
CDR3aa: CASAQGDDQPQHF
CDR3nt: TGTGCCAGCGCACAGGGGGATGATCAGCCCCAGCATTTT

v_gene: TRBV29-1
abundance: once
j_gene: TRBJ2-2
d_gene: TRBD2
CDR3aa: CSVVIGGSTGELFF
CDR3nt: TGCAGCGTTGTTATCGGGGGGTCCACCGGGGAGCTGTTTTTT

v_gene: TRBV6-5
abundance: -
j_gene: TRBJ2-3
d_gene: -
CDR3aa: CASSYSILESRYF
CDR3nt: TGTGCCAGCAGTTACTCGATTCTAGAGAGTAGGTATTTT

v_gene: TRBV5-8
abundance: -
j_gene: TRBJ1-3
d_gene: TRBD1
CDR3aa: CASSLVQGAGGNTIYF
CDR3nt: TGTGCCAGCAGCTTGGTTCAGGGGGCAGGAGGAAACACCATATATTTT

v_gene: TRBV6-2/TRBV6-3
abundance: -
j_gene: TRBJ1-1
d_gene: TRBD1
CDR3aa: CASSYLGTGDRRNTEAFF
CDR3nt: TGTGCCAGCAGTTACTTGGGGACAGGAGATCGTCGGAACACTGAAGCTTTCTTT

v_gene: TRBV21-1
abundance: few
j_gene: TRBJ1-2
d_gene: -
CDR3aa: CASSKEQGLIYGYTF
CDR3nt: TGTGCCAGCAGCAAAGAACAGGGGTTAATTTATGGCTACACCTTC

v_gene: TRBV9
abundance: -
j_gene: TRBJ2-3
d_gene: TRBD2
CDR3aa: CASSAPGLASTDTQYF
CDR3nt: TGTGCCAGCAGCGCCCCGGGACTAGCTAGCACAGATACGCAGTATTTT

v_gene: TRBV6-1
abundance: -
j_gene: TRBJ1-5
d_gene: -
CDR3aa: CASSEAGGAHQPQHF
CDR3nt: TGTGCCAGCAGTGAAGCTGGGGGGGCTCATCAGCCCCAGCATTTT

v_gene: TRBV30
abundance: -
j_gene: TRBJ2-1
d_gene: -
CDR3aa: CAWSVRGGGEQFF
CDR3nt: TGTGCCTGGAGTGTCAGGGGTGGAGGTGAGCAGTTCTTC

v_gene: TRBV5-1
abundance: -
j_gene: TRBJ2-5
d_gene: TRBD2
CDR3aa: CASSGGLAGETQYF
CDR3nt: TGCGCCAGCAGCGGGGGACTAGCGGGAGAGACCCAGTACTTC

v_gene: TRBV7-2
abundance: -
j_gene: TRBJ1-3
d_gene: -
CDR3aa: CASSIQTFGNTIYF
CDR3nt: TGTGCCAGCAGCATCCAGACTTTCGGAAACACCATATATTTT

v_gene: TRBV7-9
abundance: -
j_gene: TRBJ1-1
d_gene: TRBD1
CDR3aa: CASSPTQGRGTEAFF
CDR3nt: TGTGCCAGCAGCCCCACACAGGGGAGAGGCACTGAAGCTTTCTTT

v_gene: TRBV3-1/TRBV3-2
abundance: many
j_gene: TRBJ1-5
d_gene: -
CDR3aa: CASSYRGNQPQHF
CDR3nt: TGTGCCAGCAGCTATCGGGGGAATCAGCCCCAGCATTTT

v_gene: TRBV5-3
abundance: -
j_gene: TRBJ2-7
d_gene: -
CDR3aa: CARSLRGGRYEQYF
CDR3nt: TGTGCCAGAAGCTTAAGGGGGGGAAGGTACGAGCAGTACTTC

v_gene: TRBV30
abundance: -
j_gene: TRBJ1-2
d_gene: -
CDR3aa: CAWSGQALNYGYTF
CDR3nt: TGTGCCTGGAGTGGACAGGCCCTCAACTATGGCTACACCTTC

v_gene: TRBV7-2
abundance: few
j_gene: TRBJ2-7
d_gene: TRBD2
CDR3aa: CASSLRGERGLSYEQYF
CDR3nt: TGTGCCAGCAGCTTAAGGGGAGAGCGGGGGTTGTCCTACGAGCAGTACTTC

v_gene: TRBV6-5
abundance: -
j_gene: TRBJ2-3
d_gene: TRBD2
CDR3aa: CATVPSGGDTQYF
CDR3nt: TGTGCCACGGTGCCCAGCGGGGGAGATACGCAGTATTTT

v_gene: TRBV24-1
abundance: -
j_gene: TRBJ2-1
d_gene: TRBD2
CDR3aa: CATSALAGGGEQFF
CDR3nt: TGTGCCACCAGTGCGCTAGCGGGGGGCGGGGAGCAGTTCTTC

v_gene: TRBV10-3
abundance: -
j_gene: TRBJ1-3
d_gene: TRBD1
CDR3aa: CAIRQGDSGNTIYF
CDR3nt: TGTGCCATCAGACAGGGGGACTCTGGAAACACCATATATTTT

v_gene: TRBV28
abundance: -
j_gene: TRBJ2-7
d_gene: -
CDR3aa: CASRPTLPYEQYF
CDR3nt: TGTGCCAGCAGGCCGACACTTCCCTACGAGCAGTACTTC

v_gene: TRBV3-1/TRBV3-2
abundance: -
j_gene: TRBJ1-2
d_gene: TRBD1
CDR3aa: CASSHEPGTGGDGYTF
CDR3nt: TGTGCCAGCAGCCACGAACCCGGGACAGGGGGCGATGGCTACACCTTC

v_gene: TRBV6-5
abundance: -
j_gene: TRBJ1-6
d_gene: TRBD1
CDR3aa: CASSYSDRGRGSPLHF
CDR3nt: TGTGCCAGCAGTTACTCGGACAGGGGAAGGGGATCACCCCTCCACTTT

v_gene: TRBV7-3
abundance: -
j_gene: TRBJ2-5
d_gene: -
CDR3aa: CASSLNGETQYF
CDR3nt: TGTGCCAGCAGCTTAAACGGGGAGACCCAGTACTTC

v_gene: TRBV10-3
abundance: once
j_gene: TRBJ1-1
d_gene: -
CDR3aa: CAISELDTEAFF
CDR3nt: TGTGCCATCAGTGAGCTCGACACTGAAGCTTTCTTT

v_gene: TRBV10-3
abundance: -
j_gene: TRBJ2-7
d_gene: -
CDR3aa: CAIQPRPRGTEFWKISYEQYF
CDR3nt: TGTGCCATCCAACCTAGACCTCGGGGGACAGAATTCTGGAAGATCTCCTACGAGCAGTACTTC